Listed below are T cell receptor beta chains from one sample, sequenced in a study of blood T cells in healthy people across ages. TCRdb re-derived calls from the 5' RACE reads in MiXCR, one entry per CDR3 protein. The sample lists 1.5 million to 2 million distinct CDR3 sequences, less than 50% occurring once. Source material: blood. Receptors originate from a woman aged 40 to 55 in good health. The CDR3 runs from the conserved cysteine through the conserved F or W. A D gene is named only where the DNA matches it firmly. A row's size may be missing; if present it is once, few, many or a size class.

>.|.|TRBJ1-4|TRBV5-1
CASSLAAEINEKLFF
TGCGCCAGCAGCTTGGCAGCAGAGATTAATGAAAAACTGTTTTTT
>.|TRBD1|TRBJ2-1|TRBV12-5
CASGPAGTESYNEQFF
TGTGCTAGTGGTCCAGCCGGGACAGAGTCCTACAATGAGCAGTTCTTC
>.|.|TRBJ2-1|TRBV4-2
CASSQDRGRMRVNEQFF
TGTGCCAGCAGCCAAGACAGGGGCCGAATGAGGGTCAATGAGCAGTTCTTC
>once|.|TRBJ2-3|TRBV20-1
CSARDVRNPSTDTQYF
TGCAGTGCTAGAGATGTGAGAAACCCTAGCACAGATACGCAGTATTTT
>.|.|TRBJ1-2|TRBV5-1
CASSLDHLGGVYGYTF
TGCGCCAGCAGCCTAGACCACTTGGGAGGGGTCTATGGCTACACCTTC
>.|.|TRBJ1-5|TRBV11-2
CASSAGSNHPQHF
TGTGCCAGCAGCGCCGGCAGCAATCACCCCCAGCATTTT
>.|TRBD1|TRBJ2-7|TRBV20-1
CSAATGGASGEQYF
TGCAGTGCTGCGACAGGGGGCGCGTCTGGCGAGCAGTACTTC
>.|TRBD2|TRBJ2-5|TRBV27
CASSLSLPGLAGGPVETQYF
TGTGCCAGCAGTTTATCGCTCCCGGGACTAGCGGGGGGGCCGGTAGAGACCCAGTACTTC
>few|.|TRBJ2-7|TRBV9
CASSVGGVSYNEQYF
TGTGCCAGCAGCGTAGGAGGGGTTTCCTACAATGAGCAGTACTTC
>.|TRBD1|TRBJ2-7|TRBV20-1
CRCRDRGYNEQYF
TGCAGATGCCGGGACAGAGGATACAATGAGCAGTACTTC
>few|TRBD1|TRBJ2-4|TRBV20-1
CSARDSVLSKNIQYF
TGCAGTGCGAGGGACAGCGTGCTATCCAAAAACATTCAGTACTTC
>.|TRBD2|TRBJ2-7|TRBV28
CASSPLTGLAGGSAYEQYF
TGTGCCAGCAGTCCCCTCACGGGACTAGCGGGGGGAAGTGCCTACGAGCAGTACTTC
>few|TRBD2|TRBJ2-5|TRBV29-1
CSVEVQAGGFQETQYF
TGCAGCGTTGAAGTGCAAGCGGGGGGCTTCCAAGAGACCCAGTACTTC
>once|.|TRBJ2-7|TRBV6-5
CASSYSSGLGPTYEQYF
TGTGCCAGCAGTTACTCGAGTGGGCTGGGGCCTACCTACGAGCAGTACTTC
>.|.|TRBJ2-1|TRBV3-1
CASSRALDQNEQFF
TGTGCCAGCAGCCGCGCGTTGGACCAAAATGAGCAGTTCTTC
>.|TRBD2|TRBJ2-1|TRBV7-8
CASNPGLALNNEQFF
TGTGCCAGCAACCCGGGACTAGCGCTAAACAATGAGCAGTTCTTC
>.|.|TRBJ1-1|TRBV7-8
CASRSGVFMNTEAFF
TGTGCCAGCAGGTCAGGGGTCTTCATGAACACTGAAGCTTTCTTT
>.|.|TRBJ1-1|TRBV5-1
CASSLVGDREAFF
TGCGCCAGCAGCTTGGTAGGCGACAGAGAAGCTTTCTTT
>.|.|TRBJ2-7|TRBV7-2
CASSRVLSYNEQYF
TGTGCCAGCAGCAGGGTCCTCTCCTACAATGAGCAGTACTTC
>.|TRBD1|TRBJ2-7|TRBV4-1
CASSQDFKGSGQVNEQYF
TGCGCCAGCAGCCAAGATTTTAAGGGTTCCGGACAGGTAAACGAGCAGTACTTC
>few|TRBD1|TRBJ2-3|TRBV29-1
CSAPSPRQGGTDTQYF
TGCAGCGCTCCTTCGCCTCGACAGGGTGGCACAGATACGCAGTATTTT
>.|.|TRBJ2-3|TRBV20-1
CSARKWVRTDTQYF
TGCAGTGCTCGAAAGTGGGTTCGTACAGATACGCAGTATTTT
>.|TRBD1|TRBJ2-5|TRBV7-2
CASSDTGVRGQETQYF
TGTGCCAGCAGCGATACAGGGGTTAGGGGCCAAGAGACCCAGTACTTC
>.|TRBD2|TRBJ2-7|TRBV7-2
CASSLEAGAGEQYF
TGTGCCAGCAGCTTAGAAGCGGGGGCGGGTGAGCAGTACTTC
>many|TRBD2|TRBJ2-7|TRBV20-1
CSAREAGGPSYEQYF
TGCAGTGCTAGAGAAGCGGGAGGGCCTTCCTACGAGCAGTACTTC
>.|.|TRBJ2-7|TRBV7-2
CASIISRGGNEQYF
TGTGCCAGCATCATTAGCAGGGGGGGTAATGAGCAGTACTTC
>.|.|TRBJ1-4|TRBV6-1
CASSEGQSYEKLFF
TGTGCCAGCAGTGAAGGACAGTCCTATGAAAAACTGTTTTTT
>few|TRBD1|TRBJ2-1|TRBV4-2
CASSQEGQEDNEQFF
TGTGCCAGCAGCCAAGAAGGACAGGAGGACAATGAGCAGTTCTTC
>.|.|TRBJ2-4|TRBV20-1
CSARDPSQGKNIQYF
TGCAGTGCTAGAGATCCCTCCCAGGGCAAAAACATTCAGTACTTC
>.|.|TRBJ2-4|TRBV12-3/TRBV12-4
CASSLEEGHIQYF
TGTGCCAGCAGTTTAGAGGAGGGTCACATTCAGTACTTC
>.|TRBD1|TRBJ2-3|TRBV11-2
CASSFSGTGLSTDTQYF
TGTGCCAGCAGCTTCTCCGGGACAGGGTTGAGTACAGATACGCAGTATTTT
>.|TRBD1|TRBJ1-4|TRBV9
CASSAGTGGGEKLFF
TGTGCCAGCAGCGCCGGGACAGGGGGAGGGGAAAAACTGTTTTTT
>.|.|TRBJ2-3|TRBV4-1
CASSQVIRSRSSSTDTQYF
TGCGCCAGCAGCCAAGTAATACGCTCGAGATCATCTAGCACAGATACGCAGTATTTT
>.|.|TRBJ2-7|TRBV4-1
CASSQELGSTYEQYF
TGCGCCAGCAGCCAAGAATTGGGATCCACCTACGAGCAGTACTTC
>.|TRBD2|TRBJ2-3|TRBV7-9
CASSLGASGENTDTQYF
TGTGCCAGCAGCCTAGGGGCTAGCGGGGAAAACACAGATACGCAGTATTTT
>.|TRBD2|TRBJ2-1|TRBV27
CASKLGQLAGLGEQFF
TGTGCCAGCAAGTTAGGGCAACTAGCGGGGCTGGGTGAGCAGTTCTTC
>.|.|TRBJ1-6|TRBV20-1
CSARDRPGAPDNSPLHF
TGCAGTGCTAGAGATCGCCCGGGGGCCCCGGATAATTCACCCCTCCACTTT
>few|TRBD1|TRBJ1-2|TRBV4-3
CASSQGATGGGGYTF
TGCGCCAGCAGCCAAGGCGCTACAGGGGGCGGTGGCTACACCTTC
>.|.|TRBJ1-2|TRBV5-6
CASSPQAGARSYTF
TGTGCCAGCAGCCCTCAGGCGGGTGCGAGGAGCTACACCTTC
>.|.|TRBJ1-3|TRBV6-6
CASSYPSRASGNTIYF
TGTGCCAGCAGTTACCCAAGCCGCGCCTCTGGAAACACCATATATTTT
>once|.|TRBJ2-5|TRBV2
CASKKEGARIETQYF
TGTGCCAGCAAGAAGGAGGGGGCGCGAATTGAGACCCAGTACTTC
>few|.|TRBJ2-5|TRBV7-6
CASSPTTPEGRQETQYF
TGTGCCAGCAGCCCGACAACCCCGGAAGGTAGACAAGAGACCCAGTACTTC
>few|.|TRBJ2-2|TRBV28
CASWKYTGTGELFF
TGTGCCAGCTGGAAATATACTGGGACCGGGGAGCTGTTTTTT
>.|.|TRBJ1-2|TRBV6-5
CASSYTGWGHYGYTF
TGTGCCAGCAGTTACACCGGGTGGGGACACTATGGCTACACCTTC
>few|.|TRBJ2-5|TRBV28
CASAGRKTQYF
TGTGCCAGCGCCGGACGAAAGACCCAGTACTTC
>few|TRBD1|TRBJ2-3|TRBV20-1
CSARGVGTGTDTQYF
TGCAGTGCTAGAGGGGTGGGGACAGGGACAGATACGCAGTATTTT
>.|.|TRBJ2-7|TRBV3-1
CASSPGGAGRSSYEQYF
TGTGCCAGCAGCCCAGGAGGGGCGGGTCGGAGCTCCTACGAGCAGTACTTC
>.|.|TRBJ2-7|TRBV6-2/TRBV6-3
CASKHGGLTYEQYF
TGTGCCAGCAAGCACGGGGGTTTAACCTACGAGCAGTACTTC
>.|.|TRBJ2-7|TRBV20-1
CSAAPGLLRAEQYF
.